Following are 2 T cell receptor beta chains from one sample sequenced in a study of blood T cell repertoires in COVID-19. This table comes from immunoSEQ multiplex PCR, and its TCRdb copy is limited to in-frame clones, with some not included. The table records fewer than 350,000 clones, 88% of them present only once. Sequences were obtained from PBMCs or T cells enriched from blood (not recorded which). The origin of the receptors is a woman aged 25 to 39 who had been exposed to COVID-19.

The J gene is TRBJ1-2, the V gene TRBV29-1; weak D call: TRBD1 (5 bases). The CDR3 has 12 residues. The germline gives CDR1 SQVTM, CDR2 ANQGSEA. Trimming removed 1 base at V and 7 bases at J, with 10 bases between. DNA of the CDR3: TGCAGCGTTGAAGCGGGGGTTGGTGGCTACACCTTC. Its translation: CSVEAGVGGYTF.

This rearrangement joins TRBV5-1 to TRBJ1-2; 9 bases line up with TRBD1. The V and J ends lost 0 bases and 8 bases, in that order; junction bases with no gene match: 5. The CDR3 has 14 amino acids. Germline V gene lookup returns CDR1 SGHRS and CDR2 YFSETQ. CDR3 in amino acids: CASSLGGQGGGYTF. The CDR3 nucleotides are TGCGCCAGCAGCTTGGGGGGACAGGGCGGAGGCTACACCTTC.